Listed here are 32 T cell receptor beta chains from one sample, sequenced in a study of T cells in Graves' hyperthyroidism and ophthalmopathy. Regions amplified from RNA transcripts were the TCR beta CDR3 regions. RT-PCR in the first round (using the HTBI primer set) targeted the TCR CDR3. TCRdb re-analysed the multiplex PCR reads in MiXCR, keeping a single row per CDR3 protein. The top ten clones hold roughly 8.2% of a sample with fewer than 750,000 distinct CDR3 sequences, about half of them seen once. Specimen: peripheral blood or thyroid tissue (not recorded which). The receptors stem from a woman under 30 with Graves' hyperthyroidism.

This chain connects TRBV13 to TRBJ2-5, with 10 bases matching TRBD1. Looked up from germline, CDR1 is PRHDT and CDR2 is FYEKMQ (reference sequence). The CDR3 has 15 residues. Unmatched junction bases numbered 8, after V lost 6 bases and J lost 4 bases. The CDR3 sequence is CASSWTGGGRETQYF. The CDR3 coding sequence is TGTGCCAGCAGTTGGACAGGGGGGGGTAGAGAGACCCAGTACTTC.

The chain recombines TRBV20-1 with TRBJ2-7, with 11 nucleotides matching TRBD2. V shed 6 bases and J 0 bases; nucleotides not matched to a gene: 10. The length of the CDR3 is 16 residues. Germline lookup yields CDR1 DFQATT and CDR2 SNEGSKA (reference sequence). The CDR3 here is CSADGTSGSISYEQYF. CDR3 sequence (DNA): TGCAGTGCCGATGGGACTAGCGGCAGCATCTCCTACGAGCAGTACTTC.

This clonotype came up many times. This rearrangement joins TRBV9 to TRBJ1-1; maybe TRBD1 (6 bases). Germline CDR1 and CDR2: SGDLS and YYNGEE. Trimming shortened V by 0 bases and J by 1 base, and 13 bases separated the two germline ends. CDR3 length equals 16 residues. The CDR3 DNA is TGTGCCAGCAGCGTAGCTACAGGGTGGTCGAACACTGAAGCTTTCTTT. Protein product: CASSVATGWSNTEAFF.

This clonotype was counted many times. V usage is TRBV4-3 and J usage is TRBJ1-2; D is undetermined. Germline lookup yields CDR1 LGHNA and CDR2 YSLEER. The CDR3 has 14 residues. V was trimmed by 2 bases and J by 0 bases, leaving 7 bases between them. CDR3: CASSQIIANYGYTF. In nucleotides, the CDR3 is TGCGCCAGCAGCCAAATCATAGCTAACTATGGCTACACCTTC.

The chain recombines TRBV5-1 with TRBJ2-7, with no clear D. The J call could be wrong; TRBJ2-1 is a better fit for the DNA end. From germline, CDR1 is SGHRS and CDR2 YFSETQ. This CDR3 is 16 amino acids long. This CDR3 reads CASSDIAATENNEQFF. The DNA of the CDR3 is TGCGCCAGCAGCGATATCGCCGCGACGGAAAACAATGAGCAGTTCTTC.

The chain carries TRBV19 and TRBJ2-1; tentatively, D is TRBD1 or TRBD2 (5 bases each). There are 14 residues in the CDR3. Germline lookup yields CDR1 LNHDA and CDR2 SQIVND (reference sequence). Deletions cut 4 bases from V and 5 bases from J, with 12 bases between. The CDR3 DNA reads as TGTGCCAGTAGTACAGGGACGGGGAACAATGAGCAGTTCTTC. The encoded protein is CASSTGTGNNEQFF. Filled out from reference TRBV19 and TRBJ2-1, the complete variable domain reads DGGITQSPKYLFRKEGQNVTLSCEQNLNHDAMYWYRQDPGQGLRLIYYSQIVNDFQKGDIAEGYSVSREKKESFPLTVTSAQKNPTAFYLCASSTGTGNNEQFFGPGTRLTVL.

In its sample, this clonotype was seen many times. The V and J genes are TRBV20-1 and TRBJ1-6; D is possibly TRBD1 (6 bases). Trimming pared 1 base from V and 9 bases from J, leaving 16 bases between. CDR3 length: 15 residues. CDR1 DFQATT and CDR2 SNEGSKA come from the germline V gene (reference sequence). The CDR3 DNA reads TGCAGTGCTAGAGGGGGGGCGCAACATAGTTCACCCCTCCACTTT. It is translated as CSARGGAQHSSPLHF.

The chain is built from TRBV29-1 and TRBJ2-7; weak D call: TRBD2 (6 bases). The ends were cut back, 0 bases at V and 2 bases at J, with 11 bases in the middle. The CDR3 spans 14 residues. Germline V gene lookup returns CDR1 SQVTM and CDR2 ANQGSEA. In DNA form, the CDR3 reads TGCAGCGTTGAAGAAAAGCGGGTGACCTACGAGCAGTACTTC. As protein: CSVEEKRVTYEQYF.

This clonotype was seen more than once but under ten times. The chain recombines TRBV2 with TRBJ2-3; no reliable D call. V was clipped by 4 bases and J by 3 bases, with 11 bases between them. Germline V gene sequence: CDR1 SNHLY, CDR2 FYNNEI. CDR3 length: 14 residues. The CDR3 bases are TGTGCCAGCAGTGTATCGGGTTGGACAGATACGCAGTATTTT. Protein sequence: CASSVSGWTDTQYF.

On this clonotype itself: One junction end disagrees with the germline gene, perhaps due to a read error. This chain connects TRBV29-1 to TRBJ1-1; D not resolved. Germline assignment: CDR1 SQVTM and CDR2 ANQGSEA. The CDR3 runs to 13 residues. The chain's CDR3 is CSLDAFGGTEAFF. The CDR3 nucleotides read TGCAGCTTAGACGCCTTTGGTGGAACTGAGGCTTTCTTT.

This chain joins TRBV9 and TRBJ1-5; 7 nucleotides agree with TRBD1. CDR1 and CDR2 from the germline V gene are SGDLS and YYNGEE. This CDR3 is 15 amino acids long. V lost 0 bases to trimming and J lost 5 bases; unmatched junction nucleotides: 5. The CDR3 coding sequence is TGTGCCAGCAGCGTAGCAGGGGGTTTCGATCAGCCCCAGCATTTT. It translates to CASSVAGGFDQPQHF.

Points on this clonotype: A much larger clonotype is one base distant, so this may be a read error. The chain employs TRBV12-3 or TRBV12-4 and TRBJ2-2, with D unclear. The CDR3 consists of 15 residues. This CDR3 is CAGSLASLQTGELFF. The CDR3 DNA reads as TGTGCCGGCAGTTTAGCCTCCCTCCAGACCGGGGAGCTGTTTTTT.

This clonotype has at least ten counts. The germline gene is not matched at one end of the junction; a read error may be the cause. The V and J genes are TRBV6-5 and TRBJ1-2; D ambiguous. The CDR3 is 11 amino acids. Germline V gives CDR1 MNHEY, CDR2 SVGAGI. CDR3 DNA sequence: TGTGCCACCAGTTATTTGTATGGCTACACCTTC. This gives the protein CATSYLYGYTF.

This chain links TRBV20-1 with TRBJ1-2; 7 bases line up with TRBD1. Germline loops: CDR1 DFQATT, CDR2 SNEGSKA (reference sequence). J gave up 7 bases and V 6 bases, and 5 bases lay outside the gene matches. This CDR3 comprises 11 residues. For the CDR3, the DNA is TGCAGTGCCGGGACAGACTGTGGCTACACCTTC. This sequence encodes CSAGTDCGYTF.

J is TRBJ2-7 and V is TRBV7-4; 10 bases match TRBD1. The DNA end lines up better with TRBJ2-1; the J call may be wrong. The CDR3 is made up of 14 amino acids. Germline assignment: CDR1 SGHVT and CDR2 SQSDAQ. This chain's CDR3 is CASYPGTGDYEQFF. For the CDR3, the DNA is TGTGCCAGCTATCCCGGGACAGGGGACTACGAGCAGTTCTTC.

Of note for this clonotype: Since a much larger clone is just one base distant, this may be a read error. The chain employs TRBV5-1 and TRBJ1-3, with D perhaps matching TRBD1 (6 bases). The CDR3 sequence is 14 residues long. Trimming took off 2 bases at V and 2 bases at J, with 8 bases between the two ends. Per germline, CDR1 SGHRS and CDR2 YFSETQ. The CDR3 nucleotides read TGCGCCAGCAGCTTCGGGACAACTGGAAACACCATATATTTT. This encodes CASSFGTTGNTIYF.

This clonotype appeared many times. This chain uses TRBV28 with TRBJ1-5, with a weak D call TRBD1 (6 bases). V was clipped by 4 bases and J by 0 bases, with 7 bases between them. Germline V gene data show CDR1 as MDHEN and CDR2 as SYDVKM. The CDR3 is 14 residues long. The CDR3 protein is CASSSGVSNQPQHF. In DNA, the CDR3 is TGTGCCAGCAGTTCAGGGGTTAGCAATCAGCCCCAGCATTTT.

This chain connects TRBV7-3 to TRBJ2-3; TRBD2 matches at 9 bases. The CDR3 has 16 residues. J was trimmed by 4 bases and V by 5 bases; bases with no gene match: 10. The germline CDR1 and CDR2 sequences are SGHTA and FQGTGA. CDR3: CASSETGTSLADTQYF. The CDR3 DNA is TGTGCCAGCAGCGAGACCGGGACTAGCTTAGCAGATACGCAGTATTTT. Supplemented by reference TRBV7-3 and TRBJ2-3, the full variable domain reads GAGVSQTPSNKVTEKGKYVELRCDPISGHTALYWYRQSLGQGPEFLIYFQGTGAADDSGLPNDRFFAVRPEGSVSTLKIQRTERGDSAVYLCASSETGTSLADTQYFGPGTRLTVL.

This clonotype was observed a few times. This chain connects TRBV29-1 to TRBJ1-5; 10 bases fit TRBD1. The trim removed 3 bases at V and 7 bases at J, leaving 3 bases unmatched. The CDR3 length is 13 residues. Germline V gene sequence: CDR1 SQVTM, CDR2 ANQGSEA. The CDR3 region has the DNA TGCAGCGTTGATGGACAGGGGGGGCAGCCCCAGCATTTT. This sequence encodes CSVDGQGGQPQHF.

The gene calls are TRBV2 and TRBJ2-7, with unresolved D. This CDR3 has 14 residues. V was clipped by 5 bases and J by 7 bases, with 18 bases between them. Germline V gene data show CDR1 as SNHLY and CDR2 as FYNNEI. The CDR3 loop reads CASSYSARLGEQYF. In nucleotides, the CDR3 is TGTGCCAGCAGTTACTCGGCCCGCCTCGGGGAGCAGTACTTC.

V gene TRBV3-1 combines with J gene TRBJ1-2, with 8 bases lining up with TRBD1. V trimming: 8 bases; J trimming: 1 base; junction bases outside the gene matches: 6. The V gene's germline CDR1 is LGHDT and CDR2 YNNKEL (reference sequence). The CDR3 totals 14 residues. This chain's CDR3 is CASQDRGLNYGYTF. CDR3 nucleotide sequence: TGTGCCAGCCAAGACAGGGGCCTTAACTATGGCTACACCTTC.

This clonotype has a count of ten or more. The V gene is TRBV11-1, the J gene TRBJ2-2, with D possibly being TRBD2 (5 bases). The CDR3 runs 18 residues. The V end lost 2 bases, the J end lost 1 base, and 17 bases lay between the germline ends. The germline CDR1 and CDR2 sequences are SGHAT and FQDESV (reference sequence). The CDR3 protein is CASSLPRELAQNTGELFF. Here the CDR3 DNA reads TGTGCCAGCAGCTTACCAAGGGAGCTAGCACAGAACACCGGGGAGCTGTTTTTT.

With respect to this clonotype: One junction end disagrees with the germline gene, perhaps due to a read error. The CDR3 reads CASSERGNQLQHF. The CDR3 DNA sequence: TGTGCCAGCAGTGAAAGGGGCAATCAGCTCCAGCATTTT. This chain connects TRBV6-6 to TRBJ1-5; D may be TRBD1 (5 bases). Germline V gives CDR1 MNHNY, CDR2 SVGAGI (reference sequence). The CDR3 covers 13 residues.

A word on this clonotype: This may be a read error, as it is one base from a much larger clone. The CDR3 DNA is TGCGCCAGCAGCTTGGGGACACAACAAGAGACCCAGTACTTC. It codes for CASSLGTQQETQYF. V gene TRBV5-1 combines with J gene TRBJ2-5; maybe TRBD1 (5 bases). The length of the CDR3 is 14 residues. V was clipped by 0 bases and J by 2 bases, with 8 bases between them. From germline, CDR1 is SGHRS and CDR2 YFSETQ.

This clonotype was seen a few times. This CDR3 reads CASSPGGRELSNQPQHF. The CDR3 bases are TGTGCCAGCTCACCCGGGGGAAGGGAGCTTAGCAATCAGCCCCAGCATTTT. The chain recombines TRBV18 with TRBJ1-5, with D maybe TRBD1 (5 bases). Germline V CDR1 and CDR2: KGHSH, LQKENI. Trimming shortened V by 3 bases and J by 0 bases, and 15 bases separated the two germline ends. This CDR3 spans 17 amino acids. The variable domain in full, with the rest retrieved from reference TRBV18 and TRBJ1-5, is NAGVMQNPRHLVRRRGQEARLRCSPMKGHSHVYWYRQLPEEGLKFMVYLQKENIIDESGMPKERFSAEFPKEGPSILRIQQVVRGDSAAYFCASSPGGRELSNQPQHFGDGTRLSIL.

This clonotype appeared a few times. The CDR3 DNA is TGTGCCAGCAGCCCCTCGGGTAGCGGGAGATTACTCCAATCCTACGAGCAGTACTTC. It is translated as CASSPSGSGRLLQSYEQYF. The V call is TRBV5-4, the J call TRBJ2-7, with 9 bases lining up with TRBD2. CDR3 length equals 19 residues. V was clipped by 4 bases and J by 1 base; unmatched bases: 18. Per germline, CDR1 SGHNT and CDR2 YYREEE (reference sequence).

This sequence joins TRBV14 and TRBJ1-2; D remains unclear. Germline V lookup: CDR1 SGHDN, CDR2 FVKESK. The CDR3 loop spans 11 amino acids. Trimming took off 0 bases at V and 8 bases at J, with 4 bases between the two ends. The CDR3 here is CASSQELGYTF. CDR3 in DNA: TGTGCCAGCAGCCAAGAACTCGGCTACACCTTC.

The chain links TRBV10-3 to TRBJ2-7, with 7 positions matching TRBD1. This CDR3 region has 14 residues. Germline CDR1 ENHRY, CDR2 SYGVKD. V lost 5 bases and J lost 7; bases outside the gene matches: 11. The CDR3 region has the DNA TGTGCCATCAGTATCCGGGACAGAGTTAATGAGCAGTACTTC. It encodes CAISIRDRVNEQYF.

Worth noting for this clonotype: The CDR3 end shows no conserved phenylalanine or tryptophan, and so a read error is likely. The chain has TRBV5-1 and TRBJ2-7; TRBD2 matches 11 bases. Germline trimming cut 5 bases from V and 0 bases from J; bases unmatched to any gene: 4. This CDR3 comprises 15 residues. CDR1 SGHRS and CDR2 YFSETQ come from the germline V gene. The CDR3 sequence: CASSVTSGSSYEQYL. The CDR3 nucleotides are TGCGCCAGCAGTGTTACTAGCGGGAGCTCCTACGAGCAGTACCTC.

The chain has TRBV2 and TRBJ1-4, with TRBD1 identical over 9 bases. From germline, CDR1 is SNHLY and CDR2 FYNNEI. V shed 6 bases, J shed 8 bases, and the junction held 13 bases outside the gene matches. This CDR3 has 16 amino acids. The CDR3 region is CASRPQGADSTEKLFF. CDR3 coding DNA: TGTGCCAGCAGACCACAGGGGGCAGATTCTACCGAAAAACTGTTTTTT.

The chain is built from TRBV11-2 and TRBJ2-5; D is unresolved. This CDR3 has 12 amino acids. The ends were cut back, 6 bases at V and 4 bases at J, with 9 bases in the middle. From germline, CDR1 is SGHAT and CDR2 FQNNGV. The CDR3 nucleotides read TGTGCCAGCAGACGACCGGGAGAGACCCAGTACTTC. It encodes CASRRPGETQYF.

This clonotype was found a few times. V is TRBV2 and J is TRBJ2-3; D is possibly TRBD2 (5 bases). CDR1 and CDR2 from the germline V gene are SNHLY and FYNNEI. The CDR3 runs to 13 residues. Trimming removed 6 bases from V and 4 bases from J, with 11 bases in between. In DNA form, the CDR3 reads TGTGCCAGCAGGACTACGGAGGCAGATACGCAGTATTTT. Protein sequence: CASRTTEADTQYF. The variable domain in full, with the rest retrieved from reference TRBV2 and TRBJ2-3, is EPEVTQTPSHQVTQMGQEVILRCVPISNHLYFYWYRQILGQKVEFLVSFYNNEISEKSEIFDDQFSVERPDGSNFTLKIRSTKLEDSAMYFCASRTTEADTQYFGPGTRLTVL.